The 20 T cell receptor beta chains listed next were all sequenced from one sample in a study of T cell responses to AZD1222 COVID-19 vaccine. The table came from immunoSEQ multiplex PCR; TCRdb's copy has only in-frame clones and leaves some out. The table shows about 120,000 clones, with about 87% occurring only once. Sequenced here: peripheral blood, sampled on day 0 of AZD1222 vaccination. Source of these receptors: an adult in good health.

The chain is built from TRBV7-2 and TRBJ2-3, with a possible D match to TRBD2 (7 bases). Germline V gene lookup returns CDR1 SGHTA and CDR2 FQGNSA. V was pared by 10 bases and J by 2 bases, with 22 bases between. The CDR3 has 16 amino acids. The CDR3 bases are TGTGCCACCCGAGGGGGGGTGAATAGACTCACAGATACGCAGTATTTT. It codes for CATRGGVNRLTDTQYF.

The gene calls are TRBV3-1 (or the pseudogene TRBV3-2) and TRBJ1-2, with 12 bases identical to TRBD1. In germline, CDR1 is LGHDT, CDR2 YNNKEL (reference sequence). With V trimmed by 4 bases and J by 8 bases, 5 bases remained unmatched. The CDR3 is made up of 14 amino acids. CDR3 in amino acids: CASSRGTGGIGYTF. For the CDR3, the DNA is TGTGCCAGCAGCCGAGGGACAGGGGGCATCGGCTACACCTTC.

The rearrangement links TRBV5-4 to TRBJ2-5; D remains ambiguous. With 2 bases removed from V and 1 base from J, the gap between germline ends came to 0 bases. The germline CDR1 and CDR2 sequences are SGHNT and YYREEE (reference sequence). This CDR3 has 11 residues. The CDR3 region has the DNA TGTGCCAGCAGCTTCCAAGAGACCCAGTACTTC. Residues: CASSFQETQYF.

CDR3 sequence reads: CASSYVRGTEAFF. The CDR3 DNA follows: TGTGCCAGCAGTTACGTCAGGGGCACTGAAGCTTTCTTT. The chain uses TRBV6-5 and TRBJ1-1, with D possibly TRBD1 on 6 matching bases. This CDR3 contains 13 residues. The germline V gene encodes CDR1 MNHEY and CDR2 SVGAGI. V lost 2 bases to trimming and J lost 4 bases, with 8 bases between them.

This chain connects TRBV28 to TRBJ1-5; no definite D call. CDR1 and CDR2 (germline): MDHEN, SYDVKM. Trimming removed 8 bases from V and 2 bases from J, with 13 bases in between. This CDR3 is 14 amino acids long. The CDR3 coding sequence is TGTGCCAGCGCAGGAGTTTTAGGCAATCAGCCCCAGCATTTT. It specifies CASAGVLGNQPQHF.

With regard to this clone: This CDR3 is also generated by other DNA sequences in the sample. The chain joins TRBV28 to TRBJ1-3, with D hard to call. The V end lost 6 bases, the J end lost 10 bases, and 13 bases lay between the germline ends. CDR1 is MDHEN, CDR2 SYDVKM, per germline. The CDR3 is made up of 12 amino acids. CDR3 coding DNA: TGTGCCAGCAGGCAAGGTCCGGAGACCATATATTTT. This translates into CASRQGPETIYF.

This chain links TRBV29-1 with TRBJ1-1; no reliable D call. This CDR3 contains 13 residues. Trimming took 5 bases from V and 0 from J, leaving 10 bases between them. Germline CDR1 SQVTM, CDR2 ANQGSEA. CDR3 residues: CSVSVRMNTEAFF. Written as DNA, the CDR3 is TGCAGCGTTTCTGTCCGAATGAACACTGAAGCTTTCTTT.

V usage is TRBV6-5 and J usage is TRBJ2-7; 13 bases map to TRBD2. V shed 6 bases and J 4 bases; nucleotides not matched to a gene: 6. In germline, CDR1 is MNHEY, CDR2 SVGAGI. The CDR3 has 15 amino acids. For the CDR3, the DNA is TGTGCCAGCAGCCTCGGACTAGCGGGAGATTACGAGCAGTACTTC. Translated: CASSLGLAGDYEQYF.

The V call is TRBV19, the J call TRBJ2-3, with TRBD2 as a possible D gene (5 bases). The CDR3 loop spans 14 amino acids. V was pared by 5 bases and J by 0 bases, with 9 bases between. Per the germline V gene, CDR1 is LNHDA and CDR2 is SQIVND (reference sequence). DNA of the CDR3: TGTGCCAGTAGTCCGAGGGTAAGCACAGATACGCAGTATTTT. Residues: CASSPRVSTDTQYF.

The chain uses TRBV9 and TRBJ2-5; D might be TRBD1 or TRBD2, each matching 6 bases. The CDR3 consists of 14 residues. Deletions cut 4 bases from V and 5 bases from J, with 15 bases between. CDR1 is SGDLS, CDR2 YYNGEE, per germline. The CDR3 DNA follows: TGTGCCAGCAGCAAAGGGGGGCCTCTGGAGACCCAGTACTTC. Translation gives CASSKGGPLETQYF.

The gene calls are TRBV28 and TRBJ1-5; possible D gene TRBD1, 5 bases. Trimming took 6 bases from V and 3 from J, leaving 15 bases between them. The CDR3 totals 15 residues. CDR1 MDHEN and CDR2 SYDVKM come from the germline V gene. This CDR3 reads CASSLVDTFNQPQHF. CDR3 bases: TGTGCCAGCAGCCTTGTGGACACCTTCAATCAGCCCCAGCATTTT.

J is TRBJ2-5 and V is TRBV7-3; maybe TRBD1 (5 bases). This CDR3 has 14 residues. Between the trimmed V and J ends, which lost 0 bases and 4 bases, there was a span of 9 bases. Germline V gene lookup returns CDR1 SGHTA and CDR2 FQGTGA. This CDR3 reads CASSLTGAGETQYF. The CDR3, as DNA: TGTGCCAGCAGCTTAACAGGGGCCGGAGAGACCCAGTACTTC.

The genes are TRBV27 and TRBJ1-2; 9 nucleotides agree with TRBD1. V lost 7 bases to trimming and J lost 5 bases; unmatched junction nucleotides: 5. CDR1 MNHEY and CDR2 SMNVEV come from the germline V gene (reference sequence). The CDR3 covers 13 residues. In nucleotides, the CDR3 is TGTGCCAGCAATCCGACAGGGGGTTATGGCTACACCTTC. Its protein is CASNPTGGYGYTF.

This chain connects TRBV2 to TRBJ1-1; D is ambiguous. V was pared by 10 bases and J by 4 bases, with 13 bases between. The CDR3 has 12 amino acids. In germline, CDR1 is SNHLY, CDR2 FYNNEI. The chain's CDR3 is CATTQAGTEAFF. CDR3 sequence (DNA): TGTGCCACCACTCAAGCTGGCACTGAAGCTTTCTTT.

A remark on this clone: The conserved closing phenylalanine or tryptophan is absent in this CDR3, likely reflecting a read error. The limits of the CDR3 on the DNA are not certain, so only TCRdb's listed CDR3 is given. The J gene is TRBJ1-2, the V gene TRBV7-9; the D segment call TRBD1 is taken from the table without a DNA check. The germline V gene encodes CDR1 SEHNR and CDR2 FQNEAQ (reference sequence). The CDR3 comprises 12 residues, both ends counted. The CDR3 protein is CASSWGPLGSSL.

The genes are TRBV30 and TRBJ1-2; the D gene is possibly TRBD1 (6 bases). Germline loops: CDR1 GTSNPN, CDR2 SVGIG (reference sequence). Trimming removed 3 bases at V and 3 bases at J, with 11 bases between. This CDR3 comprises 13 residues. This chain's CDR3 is CAWSDQGHYGYTF. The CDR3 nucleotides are TGTGCCTGGAGCGACCAGGGGCACTATGGCTACACCTTC. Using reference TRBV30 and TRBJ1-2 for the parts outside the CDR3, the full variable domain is SQTIHQWPATLVQPVGSPLSLECTVEGTSNPNLYWYRQAAGRGLQLLFYSVGIGQISSEVPQNLSASRPQDRQFILSSKKLLLSDSGFYLCAWSDQGHYGYTFGSGTRLTVV.

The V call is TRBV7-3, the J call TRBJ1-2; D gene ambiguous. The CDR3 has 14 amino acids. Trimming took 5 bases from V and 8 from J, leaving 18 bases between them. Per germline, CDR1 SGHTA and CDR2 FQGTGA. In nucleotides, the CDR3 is TGTGCCAGCAGCCTAGATGGGTCCTGGAGGGGCTACACCTTC. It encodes CASSLDGSWRGYTF. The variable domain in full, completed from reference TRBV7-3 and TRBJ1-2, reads GAGVSQTPSNKVTEKGKYVELRCDPISGHTALYWYRQSLGQGPEFLIYFQGTGAADDSGLPNDRFFAVRPEGSVSTLKIQRTERGDSAVYLCASSLDGSWRGYTFGSGTRLTVV.

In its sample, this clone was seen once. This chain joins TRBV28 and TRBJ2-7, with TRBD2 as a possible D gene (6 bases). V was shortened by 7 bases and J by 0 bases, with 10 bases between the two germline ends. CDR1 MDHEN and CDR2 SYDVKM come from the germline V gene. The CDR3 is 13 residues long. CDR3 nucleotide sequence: TGTGCCAGCATCGCGGGACGCTCCTACGAGCAGTACTTC. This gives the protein CASIAGRSYEQYF.

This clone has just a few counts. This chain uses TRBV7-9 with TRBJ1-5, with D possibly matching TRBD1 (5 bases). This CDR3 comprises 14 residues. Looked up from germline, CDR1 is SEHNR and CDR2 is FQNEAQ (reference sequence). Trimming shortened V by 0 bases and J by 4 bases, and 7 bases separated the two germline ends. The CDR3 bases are TGTGCCAGCAGCTTAGCGGGGGGTAATCAGCCCCAGCATTTT. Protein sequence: CASSLAGGNQPQHF. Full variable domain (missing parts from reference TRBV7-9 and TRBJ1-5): DTGVSQNPRHKITKRGQNVTFRCDPISEHNRLYWYRQTLGQGPEFLTYFQNEAQLEKSRLLSDRFSAERPKGSFSTLEIQRTEQGDSAMYLCASSLAGGNQPQHFGDGTRLSIL.

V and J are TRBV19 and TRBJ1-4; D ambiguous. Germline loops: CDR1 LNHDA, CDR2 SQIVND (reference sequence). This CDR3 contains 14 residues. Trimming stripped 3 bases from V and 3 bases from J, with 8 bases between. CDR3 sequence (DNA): TGTGCCAGTAGTATCCTGGGGTCTAATGAAAAACTGTTTTTT. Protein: CASSILGSNEKLFF.